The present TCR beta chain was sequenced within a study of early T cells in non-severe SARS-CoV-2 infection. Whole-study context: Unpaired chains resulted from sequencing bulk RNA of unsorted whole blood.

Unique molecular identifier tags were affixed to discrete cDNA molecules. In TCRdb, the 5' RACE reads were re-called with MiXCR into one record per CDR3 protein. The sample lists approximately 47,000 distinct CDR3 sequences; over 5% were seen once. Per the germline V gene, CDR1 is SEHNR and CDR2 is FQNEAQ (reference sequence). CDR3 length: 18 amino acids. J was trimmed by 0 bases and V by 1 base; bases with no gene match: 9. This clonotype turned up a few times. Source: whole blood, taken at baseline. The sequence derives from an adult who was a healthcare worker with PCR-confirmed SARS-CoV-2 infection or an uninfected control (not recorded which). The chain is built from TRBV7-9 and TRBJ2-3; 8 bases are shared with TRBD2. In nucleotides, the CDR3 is TGTGCCAGCAGCTTAGGAGGAAAGCGGGAGACTAGCACAGATACGCAGTATTTT. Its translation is CASSLGGKRETSTDTQYF.